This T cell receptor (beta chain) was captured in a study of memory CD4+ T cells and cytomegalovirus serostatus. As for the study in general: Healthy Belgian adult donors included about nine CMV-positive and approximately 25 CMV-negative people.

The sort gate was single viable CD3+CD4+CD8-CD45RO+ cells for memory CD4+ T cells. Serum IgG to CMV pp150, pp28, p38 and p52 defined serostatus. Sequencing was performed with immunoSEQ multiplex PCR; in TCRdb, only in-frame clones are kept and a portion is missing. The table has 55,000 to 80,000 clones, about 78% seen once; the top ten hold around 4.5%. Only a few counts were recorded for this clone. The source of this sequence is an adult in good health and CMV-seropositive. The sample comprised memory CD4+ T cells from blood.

The CDR3 here is CASSPQQGQGRTEAFF. The CDR3, as DNA: TGTGCCAGCAGCCCCCAGCAGGGACAGGGGCGCACTGAAGCTTTCTTT. The chain carries TRBV7-9 and TRBJ1-1; 10 bases agree with TRBD1. The CDR3 length is 16 residues. The germline CDR1 and CDR2 sequences are SEHNR and FQNEAQ (reference sequence). V trimming: 5 bases; J trimming: 4 bases; junction bases outside the gene matches: 10. The full variable domain, completed using reference TRBV7-9 and TRBJ1-1, is DTGVSQNPRHKITKRGQNVTFRCDPISEHNRLYWYRQTLGQGPEFLTYFQNEAQLEKSRLLSDRFSAERPKGSFSTLEIQRTEQGDSAMYLCASSPQQGQGRTEAFFGQGTRLTVV.